The clone carrying this T cell receptor beta chain was seen many times. Its antigen is not identified. The CDR3 covers 16 residues. Germline CDR1 is MNHNS and CDR2 is SASEGT. Trimming stripped 6 bases from V and 0 bases from J, with 15 bases between. A library of TCRbeta sequences, prepared with unique molecular identifiers, was generated. TCRdb ran MiXCR on the PCR reads and lists one entry per CDR3 protein. The sample has around 230,000 distinct CDR3 sequences, around a sixth seen once. The data originate from a study of T-cell reconstitution after alpha-beta-depleted transplantation in children. Study findings and constraints: High day-60 TCRbeta diversity in some patients came from surviving recipient T cells and thymic progenitors. A year post-transplant, T-cell counts and diversity derived mostly from newly produced T cells.

The sequencing here drew on PBMCs, mostly from graft donor cells, taken 360 days after TCRalphabeta/CD19-depleted stem cell transplant. This TCR was sampled from a male patient under 10 years old who had a stem cell transplant for acute lymphoblastic leukemia, so the T cells may come from the graft donor. J is TRBJ1-5 and V is TRBV6-1; D is perhaps TRBD1 (6 bases). As DNA, the CDR3 is TGTGCCAGCAGGTCGTTACAGGGCAATAGCAATCAGCCCCAGCATTTT. Residues: CASRSLQGNSNQPQHF.